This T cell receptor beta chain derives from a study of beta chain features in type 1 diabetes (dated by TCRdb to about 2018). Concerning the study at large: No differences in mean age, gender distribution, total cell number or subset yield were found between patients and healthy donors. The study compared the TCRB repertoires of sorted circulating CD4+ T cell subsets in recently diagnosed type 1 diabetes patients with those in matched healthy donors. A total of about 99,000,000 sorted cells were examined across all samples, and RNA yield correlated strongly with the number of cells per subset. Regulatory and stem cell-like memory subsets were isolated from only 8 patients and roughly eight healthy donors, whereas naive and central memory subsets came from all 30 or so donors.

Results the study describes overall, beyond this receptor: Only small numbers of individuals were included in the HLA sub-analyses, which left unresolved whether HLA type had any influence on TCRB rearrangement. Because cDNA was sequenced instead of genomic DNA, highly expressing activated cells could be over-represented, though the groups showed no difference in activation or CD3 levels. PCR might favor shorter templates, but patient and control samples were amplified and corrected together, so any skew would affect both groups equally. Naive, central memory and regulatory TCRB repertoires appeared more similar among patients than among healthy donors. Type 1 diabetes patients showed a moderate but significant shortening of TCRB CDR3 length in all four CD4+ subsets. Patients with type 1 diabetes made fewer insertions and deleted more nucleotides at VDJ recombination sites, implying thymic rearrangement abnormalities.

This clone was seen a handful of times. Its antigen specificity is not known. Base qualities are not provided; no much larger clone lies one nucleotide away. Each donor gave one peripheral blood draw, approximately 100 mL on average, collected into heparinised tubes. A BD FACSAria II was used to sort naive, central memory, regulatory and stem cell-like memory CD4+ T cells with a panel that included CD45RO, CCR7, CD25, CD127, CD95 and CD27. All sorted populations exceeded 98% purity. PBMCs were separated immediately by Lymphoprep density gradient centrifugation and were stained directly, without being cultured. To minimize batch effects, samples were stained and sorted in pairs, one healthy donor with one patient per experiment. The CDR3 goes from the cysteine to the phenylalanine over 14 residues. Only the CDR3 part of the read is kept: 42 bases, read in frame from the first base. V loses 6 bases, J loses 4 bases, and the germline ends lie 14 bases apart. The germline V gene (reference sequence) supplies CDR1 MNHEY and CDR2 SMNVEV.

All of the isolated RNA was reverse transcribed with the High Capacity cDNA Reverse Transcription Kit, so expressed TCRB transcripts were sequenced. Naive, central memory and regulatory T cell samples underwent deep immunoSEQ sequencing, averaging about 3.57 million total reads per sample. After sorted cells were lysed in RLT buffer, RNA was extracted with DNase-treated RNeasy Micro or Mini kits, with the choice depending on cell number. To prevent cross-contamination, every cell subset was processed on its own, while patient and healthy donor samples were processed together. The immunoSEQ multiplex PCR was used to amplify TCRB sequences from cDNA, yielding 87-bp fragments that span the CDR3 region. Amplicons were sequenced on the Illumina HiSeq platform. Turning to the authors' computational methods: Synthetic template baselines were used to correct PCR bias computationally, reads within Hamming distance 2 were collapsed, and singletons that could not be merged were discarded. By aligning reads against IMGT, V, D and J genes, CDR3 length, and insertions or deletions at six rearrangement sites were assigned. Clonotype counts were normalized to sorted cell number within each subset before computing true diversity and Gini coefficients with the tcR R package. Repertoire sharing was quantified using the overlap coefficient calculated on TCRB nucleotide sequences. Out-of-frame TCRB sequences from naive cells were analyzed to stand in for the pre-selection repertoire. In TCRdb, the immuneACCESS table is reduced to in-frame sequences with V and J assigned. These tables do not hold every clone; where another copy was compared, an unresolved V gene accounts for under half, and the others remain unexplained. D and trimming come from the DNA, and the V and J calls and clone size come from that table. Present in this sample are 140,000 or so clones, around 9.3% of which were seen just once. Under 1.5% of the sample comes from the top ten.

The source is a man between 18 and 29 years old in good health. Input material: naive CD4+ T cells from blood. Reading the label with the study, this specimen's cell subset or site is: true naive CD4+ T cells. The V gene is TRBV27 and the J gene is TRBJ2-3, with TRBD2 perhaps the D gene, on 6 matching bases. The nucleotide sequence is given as TGTGCCAGCAGCCCCGGGGGTTTCCCAGATACGCAGTATTTT. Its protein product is CASSPGGFPDTQYF.